This is a list of T cell receptor beta chains from one sample in a study of blood T cell repertoires in COVID-19. Generated by immunoSEQ multiplex PCR, the TCRdb table keeps only in-frame clones and is missing some. The sample has about 250,000 clones, around four fifths seen once. Sequences were obtained from peripheral blood. Receptor source: a woman in her sixties with active or convalescent COVID-19. CDR3s include the opening cysteine and the closing phenylalanine or tryptophan. The D gene is left open where the match is weak. For some rows the clone size is stated as once, few or many, or as a class when expanded; others skip it.

abundance	d_gene	v_gene	j_gene	CDR3nt	CDR3aa
few	TRBD2	TRBV6-4	TRBJ2-1	TGTGCCAGCAGTAGAGGACTAGCGGGGTACAATGAGCAGTTCTTC	CASSRGLAGYNEQFF
NA	NA	TRBV7-2	TRBJ2-5	TGTGCCAGCAGCTTATCGCGAGAACAAGAGACCCAGTACTTC	CASSLSREQETQYF
once	TRBD1	TRBV14	TRBJ1-5	TGTGCCAGCAGCGCCAGGGGGGATCAGCCCCAGCATTTT	CASSARGDQPQHF
NA	NA	TRBV29-1	TRBJ1-1	TGCAGCGCAATTCAAAGCCGGGACACCTTAAAGGGCACTGAAGCTTTCTTT	CSAIQSRDTLKGTEAFF
few	TRBD1	TRBV19	TRBJ2-7	TGTGCCAGTAGTAGGAGAGGCCGGGACAGAGGGGAGCAGTACTTC	CASSRRGRDRGEQYF
NA	NA	TRBV27	TRBJ1-6	TGTGCCAGCAGTTCCCAATTCTTCGGGGGATCCTATAATTCACCCCTCCACTTT	CASSSQFFGGSYNSPLHF
NA	TRBD1	TRBV29-1	TRBJ1-1	TGCAGCGTTGTGGACAGGGTCTCCATTGAAGCTTTCTTT	CSVVDRVSIEAFF
few	NA	TRBV9	TRBJ2-7	TGTGCCAGCAGCGTCGACCGGGATAGTGTCTCCTACGAGCAGTACTTC	CASSVDRDSVSYEQYF
NA	NA	TRBV3-1/TRBV3-2	TRBJ1-4	TGTGCCAGCAGCCAGGGAAAGGCCCTGGGGAGGTTGGTAGAAAAACTGTTTTTT	CASSQGKALGRLVEKLFF
NA	TRBD1	TRBV11-2	TRBJ2-3	TGTGCCAGCAGCGCCAACAGGGGTGCAGATACGCAGTATTTT	CASSANRGADTQYF
NA	NA	TRBV6-6	TRBJ2-3	TGTGCCAGCGGCGGAAGGCCCTCCACAGATACGCAGTATTTT	CASGGRPSTDTQYF
NA	TRBD1	TRBV16	TRBJ1-6	TGTGCCAGCAGACAGACAGGGGCGAATTCACCCCTCCACTTT	CASRQTGANSPLHF
NA	NA	TRBV2	TRBJ2-7	TGTGCCAGCAGTGAAAGGACATTCGACTACGAGCAGTACTTC	CASSERTFDYEQYF
NA	NA	TRBV6-2/TRBV6-3	TRBJ1-5	TGTGCCAGCAGTTTCGGAGTCGATCAGCCCCAGCATTTT	CASSFGVDQPQHF
NA	NA	TRBV15	TRBJ2-7	TGTGCCACCAGCAGAGAGGGGGGCTACGAGCAGTACTTC	CATSREGGYEQYF
NA	NA	TRBV21-1	TRBJ2-1	TGTGCCAGCAGATCTGATAGCGGGAGGGCCTCTAGCACCACGTACAATGAGCAGTTCTTC	CASRSDSGRASSTTYNEQFF
NA	TRBD1	TRBV7-2	TRBJ2-3	TGTGCCAGCAGCCCCCAGACAGGGGCCACAGATACGCAGTATTTT	CASSPQTGATDTQYF